The 22 T cell receptor beta chains listed next were all sequenced from one sample in a study of shared clonotypes between healthy human individuals (dated by TCRdb to about 2020). Library construction relied on the immunoSEQ multiplex PCR assay. The immuneACCESS repertoire file appears here via TCRdb, limited to in-frame rearrangements. These files lack a portion of the clones; in checked studies, under half of the deficit traces to unresolved V genes, and the cause of the others is not known. This sample comprises more than 2 million clones, around 93% of them detected only once. The biggest ten clones account for about 1.6% of the sample. CD8 naive samples were CD45RO-negative cells positively selected for CCR7, giving a CD45RA+CCR7+ population that excluded TemRA cells. Specimen: naive CD8+ T cells from PBMCs. Reading the label with the study, this specimen's cell subset or site is: CD45RA+CCR7+. All receptors come from a man between 18 and 35 years old in good health. Some clones in this sample may be carry-over from other donors' samples.

The J gene is TRBJ2-5, the V gene TRBV18, with D unresolved. Trimming took off 8 bases at V and 1 base at J, with 26 bases between the two ends. From germline, CDR1 is KGHSH and CDR2 LQKENI. The CDR3 runs 18 residues. The CDR3 is CASLPDGWAMPPQETQYF. The DNA of the CDR3 is TGTGCCAGCCTCCCGGACGGGTGGGCAATGCCGCCCCAAGAGACCCAGTACTTC.

The chain uses TRBV5-8 and TRBJ2-7; 7 bases align to TRBD1. After removal of 1 base from V and 5 bases from J, the junction contained 9 bases not matched to a gene. The CDR3 is 15 amino acids. Germline V gene data show CDR1 as SGHTS and CDR2 as YDEGEE. The CDR3, as DNA: TGTGCCAGCAGCTTGACTGACAGGGATGTCGACGAGCAGTACTTC. Protein product: CASSLTDRDVDEQYF.

The rearrangement uses TRBV2 and TRBJ2-2; TRBD2 matches at 7 bases. The V gene's germline CDR1 is SNHLY and CDR2 FYNNEI. The V gene end was trimmed by 7 bases and the J gene end by 1 base; junction bases not matched to a gene: 9. The length of the CDR3 is 16 residues. In nucleotides, the CDR3 is TGTGCCAGCACCAGCCTTGGCGGGGGGAACACCGGGGAGCTGTTTTTT. This gives the protein CASTSLGGGNTGELFF.

The table lists this clone with a count of one. This CDR3 reads CASSFNLKNYGYTF. CDR3 nucleotides: TGTGCCAGCAGTTTCAACTTAAAGAACTATGGCTACACCTTC. The chain couples TRBV28 to TRBJ1-2; D unresolved. CDR3 length: 14 amino acids. The germline CDR1 and CDR2 sequences are MDHEN and SYDVKM. Trimming pared 3 bases from V and 2 bases from J, leaving 10 bases between.

This clone was counted a single time. The chain employs TRBV27 and TRBJ2-1; D remains unclear. Germline-derived CDR1 and CDR2 are MNHEY and SMNVEV (reference sequence). The CDR3 extends over 14 amino acids. V was clipped by 7 bases and J by 0 bases, with 10 bases between them. This CDR3 reads CASTLSGSYNEQFF. The CDR3 DNA reads as TGTGCCAGCACCCTGTCTGGCTCCTACAATGAGCAGTTCTTC.

This chain joins TRBV7-9 and TRBJ2-1; 10 bases line up with TRBD2. The J segment lost 8 bases and the V segment lost 2 bases, leaving 6 bases of the junction unmatched. This CDR3 comprises 15 residues. The germline V gene encodes CDR1 SEHNR and CDR2 FQNEAQ (reference sequence). CDR3: CASSLRASGSYEQFF. The CDR3 region has the DNA TGTGCCAGCAGCTTAAGGGCTAGCGGGAGCTATGAGCAGTTCTTC.

To note about this clone: Other DNA sequences in the same sample also yield this CDR3. The V gene is TRBV30, the J gene TRBJ2-3, with 9 bases lining up with TRBD1. With V trimmed by 0 bases and J by 4 bases, 2 bases remained unmatched. This CDR3 contains 14 residues. The V gene's germline CDR1 is GTSNPN and CDR2 SVGIG (reference sequence). DNA of the CDR3: TGTGCCTGGAGTGTTACAGGGGGCGCAGATACGCAGTATTTT. This gives the protein CAWSVTGGADTQYF.

The table lists this clone with a count of one. This chain uses TRBV4-1 with TRBJ2-7; possibly TRBD2 for D (6 bases). V was trimmed by 1 base and J by 0 bases, leaving 10 bases between them. This CDR3 is 15 amino acids long. Germline V CDR1 and CDR2: MGHRA, YSYEKL. The CDR3 reads CASSQVHGSSYEQYF. CDR3 DNA: TGCGCCAGCAGCCAAGTACACGGGAGCTCCTACGAGCAGTACTTC.

As DNA, the CDR3 is TGTGCCAGCCGGGACAGGGGGAAAGAGACCCAGTACTTC. Translating gives CASRDRGKETQYF. The chain combines TRBV10-3 with TRBJ2-5, with TRBD1 matching over 11 bases. Per the germline V gene, CDR1 is ENHRY and CDR2 is SYGVKD. The CDR3 extends over 13 amino acids. The junction had 4 bases not matched to a gene; V was cut back by 10 bases and J by 3 bases.

The chain combines TRBV7-3 with TRBJ1-1; D perhaps matches TRBD1 (5 bases). V was shortened by 5 bases and J by 1 base, with 11 bases between the two germline ends. Germline CDR1 SGHTA, CDR2 FQGTGA. The CDR3 contains 14 residues. The CDR3, as DNA: TGTGCCAGCAGCGCCCTTGGGGGGAACACTGAAGCTTTCTTT. Translated: CASSALGGNTEAFF.

A single count supports this clone. The rearrangement links TRBV7-9 to TRBJ2-3, with TRBD2 matching over 9 bases. Losses at the gene ends were 4 bases for V and 1 base for J; bases not matched to a gene: 6. The length of the CDR3 is 16 residues. From germline, CDR1 is SEHNR and CDR2 FQNEAQ (reference sequence). Here the CDR3 DNA reads TGTGCCAGCAGCTCAGGACTAGCGATCCGCACAGATACGCAGTATTTT. Protein product: CASSSGLAIRTDTQYF. The full variable domain, in which reference TRBV7-9 and TRBJ2-3 provide the parts outside the CDR3, is DTGVSQNPRHKITKRGQNVTFRCDPISEHNRLYWYRQTLGQGPEFLTYFQNEAQLEKSRLLSDRFSAERPKGSFSTLEIQRTEQGDSAMYLCASSSGLAIRTDTQYFGPGTRLTVL.

This clone was counted only a few times. The CDR3, as DNA: TGCGCCAGCAGCCATAAGGGCGCCGACCAGCCCCAGCATTTT. It translates to CASSHKGADQPQHF. This chain connects TRBV4-1 to TRBJ1-5; D is undetermined. This CDR3 is 14 amino acids long. Germline loops: CDR1 MGHRA, CDR2 YSYEKL. Deletions cut 3 bases from V and 7 bases from J, with 13 bases between.

The rearrangement uses TRBV5-1 and TRBJ1-2; no definite D call. The germline V gene encodes CDR1 SGHRS and CDR2 YFSETQ. The germline V and J ends were trimmed by 2 bases and 2 bases, with 16 bases remaining between them. There are 16 residues in the CDR3. The CDR3 spells CASSFGLEVPNYGYTF. DNA of the CDR3: TGCGCCAGCAGCTTCGGACTGGAGGTCCCCAACTATGGCTACACCTTC.

The chain has TRBV6-1 and TRBJ2-3, with 9 positions matching TRBD1. This CDR3 has 15 residues. V trimming: 4 bases; J trimming: 1 base; junction bases outside the gene matches: 3. Looked up from germline, CDR1 is MNHNS and CDR2 is SASEGT. CDR3 DNA sequence: TGTGCCAGCAGTGGGGACAGGGAAGGCACAGATACGCAGTATTTT. Its protein is CASSGDREGTDTQYF.

V is TRBV4-2 and J is TRBJ2-1; D is ambiguous. CDR3 length: 13 amino acids. Trimming removed 2 bases from V and 3 bases from J, with 5 bases in between. Germline lookup yields CDR1 LGHNA and CDR2 YNFKEQ. In nucleotides, the CDR3 is TGTGCCAGCAGCCAACTGAGCTACAATGAGCAGTTCTTC. Translated, it gives CASSQLSYNEQFF.

V is TRBV27 and J is TRBJ2-1, with TRBD2 matching over 7 bases. CDR1 is MNHEY, CDR2 SMNVEV, per germline (reference sequence). V dropped 8 bases and J dropped 4; count of bases not matched to a gene: 8. This CDR3 region has 14 residues. CDR3 in amino acids: CASLRDYSYNEQFF. Here the CDR3 DNA reads TGTGCCAGCCTCCGGGACTATTCTTACAATGAGCAGTTCTTC.

The chain combines TRBV7-9 with TRBJ2-5; D is undetermined. The CDR3 has 16 amino acids. Germline lookup yields CDR1 SEHNR and CDR2 FQNEAQ (reference sequence). V was clipped by 2 bases and J by 2 bases, with 15 bases between them. Here the CDR3 DNA reads TGTGCCAGCAGCTTATGGGCAGGCCTACCTCAAGAGACCCAGTACTTC. This sequence encodes CASSLWAGLPQETQYF.

This chain uses TRBV27 with TRBJ2-7; D remains ambiguous. CDR1 and CDR2 (germline): MNHEY, SMNVEV (reference sequence). V was clipped by 6 bases and J by 0 bases, with 12 bases between them. The CDR3 has 14 residues. CDR3 bases: TGTGCCAGCAGAATAATGGCCAGCTCCTACGAGCAGTACTTC. The encoded protein is CASRIMASSYEQYF.

This clone has only one observation. V and J are TRBV7-2 and TRBJ1-1, with 10 bases fitting TRBD1. CDR3 length: 15 residues. The junction had 4 bases not matched to a gene; V was cut back by 5 bases and J by 1 base. Germline CDR1 SGHTA, CDR2 FQGNSA. The CDR3 sequence: CASSKRQGANTEAFF. CDR3 DNA: TGTGCCAGCAGCAAACGACAGGGGGCGAACACTGAAGCTTTCTTT.

This sequence joins TRBV28 and TRBJ2-7; TRBD2 might be the D (6 bases). The germline V gene encodes CDR1 MDHEN and CDR2 SYDVKM. Trimming stripped 7 bases from V and 6 bases from J, with 25 bases between. The CDR3 spans 16 residues. CDR3 sequence (DNA): TGTGCCAGCAACCAAGGCCAGGACGGAGGGTTCCGCGAGCAGTACTTC. Translation: CASNQGQDGGFREQYF.

The gene calls are TRBV14 and TRBJ1-1, with 9 positions matching TRBD1. The ends lost 0 bases at V and 1 base at J; junction bases unmatched: 9. The CDR3 runs to 18 residues. Per germline, CDR1 SGHDN and CDR2 FVKESK. As DNA, the CDR3 is TGTGCCAGCAGCCAAGATTCTCGGACAGGGGTCACGAACACTGAAGCTTTCTTT. This sequence encodes CASSQDSRTGVTNTEAFF.

The chain carries TRBV28 and TRBJ2-5; no clear D. The CDR3 consists of 19 residues. Trimming shortened V by 3 bases and J by 0 bases, and 23 bases separated the two germline ends. Germline CDR1 and CDR2: MDHEN and SYDVKM. The CDR3 is CASSLVLSVGRSHQETQYF. The CDR3 DNA is TGTGCCAGCAGTTTGGTGTTATCGGTTGGAAGATCTCACCAAGAGACCCAGTACTTC.